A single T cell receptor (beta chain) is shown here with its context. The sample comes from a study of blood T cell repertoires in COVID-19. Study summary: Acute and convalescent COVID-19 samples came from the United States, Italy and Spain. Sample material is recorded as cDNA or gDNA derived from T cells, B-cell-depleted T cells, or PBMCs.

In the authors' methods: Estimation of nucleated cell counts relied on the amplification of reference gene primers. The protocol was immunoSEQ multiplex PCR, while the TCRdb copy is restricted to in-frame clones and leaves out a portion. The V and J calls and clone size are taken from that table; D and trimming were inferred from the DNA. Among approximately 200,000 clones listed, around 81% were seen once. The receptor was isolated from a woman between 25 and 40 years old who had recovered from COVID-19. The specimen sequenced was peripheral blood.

This CDR3 is CASSLWADYMNTEAFF. The DNA of the CDR3 is TGTGCCAGCAGTTTATGGGCAGACTACATGAACACTGAAGCTTTCTTT. This chain uses TRBV28 with TRBJ1-1; D gene unclear. V dropped 0 bases and J dropped 0 bases, with 11 bases sitting between them. This CDR3 is 16 amino acids long. Per the germline V gene, CDR1 is MDHEN and CDR2 is SYDVKM.